This T cell receptor beta chain is from a study of blood T cell repertoires in COVID-19 (dated by TCRdb to about 2020). For the wider study: Samples covering the acute and convalescent phases of COVID-19 were provided by collaborators in the United States, Italy and Spain. Subjects who had been exposed to COVID-19, were actively infected with it, or had recovered from it provided the deeply sampled blood TCRbeta repertoires that made up the dataset. Nearly every sample came with metadata listing a de-identified subject ID, COVID-19 status, age in years and sex. Where available, HLA class I and class II types were taken from metadata supplied by the sample provider and were not determined by assay-based typing. The repertoires were made available in a free public database intended to serve as a resource for research on the immune response to SARS-CoV-2. The material from the prospective study consisted of cDNA or gDNA derived from T cells, B-cell-depleted T cells, or PBMCs. Samples came from the ongoing ImmuneRACE study (first 160 participants) plus 1,254 subjects from 6 global collaborators.

Broader findings and caveats from the paper: Clinical and demographic metadata were provided uncurated, with the amount varying by source and participant.

For this chain, trimming is 6 bases at the V end and 5 bases at the J end, and the number of junction bases without a gene match is 15. The CDR3 measures 16 amino acids from cysteine to phenylalanine. The only DNA kept is the CDR3, 48 bases in frame from the first base. The germline V gene (reference sequence) sets CDR1 to MNHEY and CDR2 to SMNVEV. Collaborating institutions collected whole blood in K2EDTA tubes following their own protocols. For TCRbeta analysis, collaborator samples were shipped as frozen whole blood, as isolated PBMCs, or as DNA extracted from either sample type. TCRbeta CDR3 regions were amplified from genomic DNA by means of the immunoSEQ Assay, a bias-controlled multiplex PCR. Turning to the authors' computational methods: The number of nucleated cells in each sample was estimated by amplification of reference gene primers within the assay. Sequence reads were collapsed and filtered to measure the absolute abundance of every unique TCRbeta CDR3 rearrangement. For each sample, productive Simpson clonality was calculated by taking the square root of Simpson's diversity index across productive rearrangements. TCRdb carries this immuneACCESS record with in-frame sequences only. Its versions omit some clonotypes, under half of them owing to an unresolved V gene in the studies checked, with the rest unexplained. The DNA was the basis for D and trimming; V, J and clone size are from that table. Here the sample has about 120,000 clones; 81% occur a single time. The top ten hold 1.5% to 1.7% of the sample.

This clone has a handful of counts. It lacks a known antigen. Base qualities are not provided; no much larger clone lies one nucleotide away. The rearrangement combines TRBV27 with TRBJ2-7, with TRBD2 matching 8 junction bases. The sequence was collected from a middle-aged man with acute or convalescent COVID-19. Sequenced input: peripheral blood. The CDR3 reads CASSPLSGGPGNEQYF. The DNA is as follows: TGTGCCAGCAGCCCTCTTTCGGGGGGGCCTGGGAACGAGCAGTACTTC.